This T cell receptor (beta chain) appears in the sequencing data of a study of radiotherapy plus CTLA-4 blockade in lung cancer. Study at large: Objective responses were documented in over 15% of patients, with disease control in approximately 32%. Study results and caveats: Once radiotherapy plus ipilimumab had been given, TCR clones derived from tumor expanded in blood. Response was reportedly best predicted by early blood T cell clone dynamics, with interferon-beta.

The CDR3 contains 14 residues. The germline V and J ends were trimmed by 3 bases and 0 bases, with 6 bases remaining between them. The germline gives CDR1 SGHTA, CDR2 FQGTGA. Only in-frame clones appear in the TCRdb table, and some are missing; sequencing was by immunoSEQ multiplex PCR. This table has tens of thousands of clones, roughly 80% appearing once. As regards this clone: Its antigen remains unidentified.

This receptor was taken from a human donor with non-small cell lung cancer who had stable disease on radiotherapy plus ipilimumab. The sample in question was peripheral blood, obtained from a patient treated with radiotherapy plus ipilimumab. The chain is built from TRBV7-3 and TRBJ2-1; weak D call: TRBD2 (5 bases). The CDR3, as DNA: TGTGCCAGCAGCTTCGGAGGCTCCTACAATGAGCAGTTCTTC. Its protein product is CASSFGGSYNEQFF.